The 3 T cell receptor beta chains presented below share a single source sample, sequenced in a study of blood T cell repertoires in COVID-19. Only in-frame clones appear in the TCRdb table, and some are missing; sequencing was by immunoSEQ multiplex PCR. Among about 100,000 clones, approximately 86% were seen once, and the ten largest hold 0.95% to 1.5%. Sequencing used peripheral blood. Receptors were obtained from a man older than 75 with active or convalescent COVID-19.

This sequence joins TRBV29-1 and TRBJ1-2; TRBD1 aligns across 10 bases. Losses at the gene ends were 3 bases for V and 2 bases for J; bases not matched to a gene: 9. The CDR3 is 16 amino acids. Germline CDR1 is SQVTM and CDR2 is ANQGSEA. CDR3 sequence reads: CSVDWGTGAENYGYTF. CDR3 nucleotide sequence: TGCAGCGTTGATTGGGGGACAGGGGCAGAGAACTATGGCTACACCTTC. Filled out from reference TRBV29-1 and TRBJ1-2, the complete variable domain reads SAVISQKPSRDICQRGTSLTIQCQVDSQVTMMFWYRQQPGQSLTLIATANQGSEATYESGFVIDKFPISRPNLTFSTLTVSNMSPEDSSIYLCSVDWGTGAENYGYTFGSGTRLTVV.

The J gene is TRBJ2-5, the V gene TRBV7-2; 8 bases are a match to TRBD1. The CDR3 is 15 amino acids. The germline CDR1 and CDR2 sequences are SGHTA and FQGNSA. V dropped 5 bases and J dropped 1; count of bases not matched to a gene: 6. For the CDR3, the DNA is TGTGCCAGCAGCCGGACAGGGATGGTCCAAGAGACCCAGTACTTC. This encodes CASSRTGMVQETQYF.

The rearrangement joins TRBV6-4 to TRBJ2-3, with 9 nucleotides matching TRBD2. Germline V gives CDR1 MRHNA, CDR2 SNTAGT. There are 16 residues in the CDR3. The junction had 5 bases not matched to a gene; V was cut back by 2 bases and J by 2 bases. DNA for the CDR3: TGTGCCAGCAGTGACGCCGGGACTAGCTCCACAGATACGCAGTATTTT. It yields the protein CASSDAGTSSTDTQYF.